This TCR beta chain was profiled in a study of control samples from healthy donors and cancer patients. Only in-frame clones appear in the TCRdb table, and some are missing; sequencing was by immunoSEQ multiplex PCR. Seen here are approximately 49,000 clones, roughly 85% observed once, and the top ten hold 2.5% to 3%. J gave up 4 bases and V 6 bases, and 5 bases lay outside the gene matches. The CDR3 totals 12 residues. Germline lookup yields CDR1 SQVTM and CDR2 ANQGSEA. This chain connects TRBV29-1 to TRBJ1-2, with 7 bases matching TRBD1. The sample comprised PBMCs. The receptor was isolated from a woman in her fifties or sixties with lung cancer. CDR3 DNA sequence: TGCAGCGTATCCGGGACAGCCTATGGCTACACCTTC. Its protein product is CSVSGTAYGYTF.